This is a list of T cell receptor beta chains from one sample in a study of cytomegalovirus exposure and HLA in healthy donors. Some clones are missing from TCRdb's copy, which holds only in-frame ones; the method was immunoSEQ multiplex PCR. The repertoire holds 200,000 to 250,000 clones, with under 80% as singletons. Sequencing used PBMCs. Source of these receptors: a woman between 25 and 40 years old in good health and CMV-seronegative. Each CDR3 is given with its conserved first and last residue. Each record gives: J gene, D gene, V gene, clone size, CDR3 DNA, CDR3 protein. A D gene is named only where the DNA matches it firmly. Size values are once, few and many counts, or a class for expanded clones, and some rows have none.

J gene: TRBJ2-5; D gene: TRBD2; V gene: TRBV9; clone size: NA; CDR3 DNA: TGTGCCAGCAGCGTAGGACTAGCGGGGATAGAGACCCAGTACTTC; CDR3 protein: CASSVGLAGIETQYF
J gene: TRBJ1-1; D gene: TRBD1; V gene: TRBV2; clone size: few; CDR3 DNA: TGTGCCAGCTCCCCAAGCAGACAGGGCTGGTCTGAAGCTTTCTTT; CDR3 protein: CASSPSRQGWSEAFF
J gene: TRBJ2-1; D gene: TRBD2; V gene: TRBV10-2; clone size: NA; CDR3 DNA: TGCGCCAGCACCCTCGAGGTAGCGGGGGGGATGCATAGCTCCTACAATGAGCAGTTCTTC; CDR3 protein: CASTLEVAGGMHSSYNEQFF
J gene: TRBJ1-1; D gene: NA; V gene: TRBV5-6; clone size: few; CDR3 DNA: TGTGCCAGCAGCTCCTCCCAGGACAGCCCAGTTATCATGAACACTGAAGCTTTCTTT; CDR3 protein: CASSSSQDSPVIMNTEAFF
J gene: TRBJ2-3; D gene: NA; V gene: TRBV4-1; clone size: NA; CDR3 DNA: TGCGCCAGCAGCCGACGCTCTGGCGGGGTGACAGATACGCAGTATTTT; CDR3 protein: CASSRRSGGVTDTQYF
J gene: TRBJ1-1; D gene: TRBD1; V gene: TRBV7-6; clone size: NA; CDR3 DNA: TGTGCCAGCAGCCTTCCGGGACAGGTGAACACTGAAGCTTTCTTT; CDR3 protein: CASSLPGQVNTEAFF
J gene: TRBJ2-2; D gene: TRBD2; V gene: TRBV7-9; clone size: NA; CDR3 DNA: TGTGCCAGTCGTAGCGGGAGTGCCGGGGAGCTGTTTTTT; CDR3 protein: CASRSGSAGELFF
J gene: TRBJ1-6; D gene: NA; V gene: TRBV30; clone size: NA; CDR3 DNA: TGTGCCTGGAGCGCGGGGGGTTCACCCCTCCTCTTT; CDR3 protein: CAWSAGGSPLLF
J gene: TRBJ2-3; D gene: TRBD2; V gene: TRBV4-1; clone size: NA; CDR3 DNA: TGCGCCAGCAGCCAAGGACTAGCGCCAGATACGCAGTATTTT; CDR3 protein: CASSQGLAPDTQYF
J gene: TRBJ1-1; D gene: TRBD1; V gene: TRBV5-6; clone size: once; CDR3 DNA: TGTGCCAGCAGCTGGAGGGACAGTGAAGCTTTCTTT; CDR3 protein: CASSWRDSEAFF
J gene: TRBJ1-6; D gene: NA; V gene: TRBV7-3; clone size: NA; CDR3 DNA: TGTGCCAGCAGCCACTATAATTCACCCCTCCACTTT; CDR3 protein: CASSHYNSPLHF
J gene: TRBJ1-6; D gene: TRBD1; V gene: TRBV6-5; clone size: NA; CDR3 DNA: TGTGCCAGCCGAACAGGGGTTTCTAATTCACCCCTCCACTTT; CDR3 protein: CASRTGVSNSPLHF
J gene: TRBJ1-2; D gene: TRBD1; V gene: TRBV5-1; clone size: NA; CDR3 DNA: TGCGCCAGCAGCTTCCACCCCTCCGGGACAGGCTATGGCTACACCTTC; CDR3 protein: CASSFHPSGTGYGYTF
J gene: TRBJ2-1; D gene: NA; V gene: TRBV4-1; clone size: NA; CDR3 DNA: TGCGCCAGCAGCCAAGAAATCAACGGGAGCACCTACAATGAGCAGTTCTTC; CDR3 protein: CASSQEINGSTYNEQFF
J gene: TRBJ2-5; D gene: NA; V gene: TRBV5-1; clone size: NA; CDR3 DNA: TGCGCCAGCAGCGCTGTCCTCTCGACAGTCCAAGAGACCCAGTACTTC; CDR3 protein: CASSAVLSTVQETQYF
J gene: TRBJ2-7; D gene: TRBD1; V gene: TRBV10-3; clone size: NA; CDR3 DNA: TGTGCCATCAGTGTAGGGACAGGGCTTTACTTC; CDR3 protein: CAISVGTGLYF
J gene: TRBJ2-5; D gene: TRBD2; V gene: TRBV4-2; clone size: NA; CDR3 DNA: TGTGCCAGCAGCCATCCACTAGCGGGTAATGAAGAGACCCAGTACTTC; CDR3 protein: CASSHPLAGNEETQYF
J gene: TRBJ1-1; D gene: TRBD1; V gene: TRBV15; clone size: NA; CDR3 DNA: TGTGCCACCAGCAGCCGCCGCGACAGGGCCGGTACTGAAGCTTTCTTT; CDR3 protein: CATSSRRDRAGTEAFF
J gene: TRBJ2-1; D gene: NA; V gene: TRBV7-3; clone size: NA; CDR3 DNA: TGTGCCAGCAGCTCCGGGGTCCAGAACTACAATGAGCAGTTCTTC; CDR3 protein: CASSSGVQNYNEQFF
J gene: TRBJ1-1; D gene: NA; V gene: TRBV7-8; clone size: NA; CDR3 DNA: TGTGCCAGCAGCTTAGGAGGCGGGATTAATGAAGCTTTCTTT; CDR3 protein: CASSLGGGINEAFF
J gene: TRBJ1-1; D gene: TRBD1; V gene: TRBV7-9; clone size: NA; CDR3 DNA: TGTGCCAGCAGCTTAGTCCAGGGGGCGAACACTGAAGCTTTCTTT; CDR3 protein: CASSLVQGANTEAFF
J gene: TRBJ2-1; D gene: TRBD2; V gene: TRBV11-3; clone size: NA; CDR3 DNA: TGTGCCAGCAGCTTGACTAGCGGGAGTCTTAATGAGCAGTTCTTC; CDR3 protein: CASSLTSGSLNEQFF
J gene: TRBJ1-2; D gene: NA; V gene: TRBV30; clone size: NA; CDR3 DNA: TGTGCCTGGAGGGCAGCGAGGGCCTATGGCTACACCTTC; CDR3 protein: CAWRAARAYGYTF
J gene: TRBJ1-3; D gene: NA; V gene: TRBV19; clone size: NA; CDR3 DNA: TGTGCCAGTAACCCAGGGGCCTACTTCTCTGGAAACACCATATATTTT; CDR3 protein: CASNPGAYFSGNTIYF
J gene: TRBJ1-2; D gene: NA; V gene: TRBV19; clone size: NA; CDR3 DNA: TGTGCCAGTAGATCGACAGCTAACTATGGCTACACCTTC; CDR3 protein: CASRSTANYGYTF
J gene: TRBJ2-3; D gene: NA; V gene: TRBV10-1; clone size: NA; CDR3 DNA: TGCGCCAGCAGTGATCCTAGCGACGAAACAGATACGCAGTATTTT; CDR3 protein: CASSDPSDETDTQYF
J gene: TRBJ2-1; D gene: NA; V gene: TRBV6-5; clone size: few; CDR3 DNA: TGTGCCAGCAGTGTTAGCGAGACCCCGTACAATGAGCAGTTCTTC; CDR3 protein: CASSVSETPYNEQFF
J gene: TRBJ2-1; D gene: TRBD2; V gene: TRBV30; clone size: NA; CDR3 DNA: TGTGCCTGGACCCCTGGCGGGGGGGCGTTCAATGAGCAGTTCTTC; CDR3 protein: CAWTPGGGAFNEQFF
J gene: TRBJ1-1; D gene: NA; V gene: TRBV14; clone size: NA; CDR3 DNA: TGTGCCAGCAGCCAAGACAGGGACACTGAAGCTTTCTTT; CDR3 protein: CASSQDRDTEAFF
J gene: TRBJ2-5; D gene: TRBD2; V gene: TRBV10-2; clone size: NA; CDR3 DNA: TGCGCCAGCAGTGAGTCTGGGACTAGCGAACTCCAAGAGACCCAGTACTTC; CDR3 protein: CASSESGTSELQETQYF
J gene: TRBJ1-1; D gene: TRBD1; V gene: TRBV11-2; clone size: NA; CDR3 DNA: TGTGCCAGCAGCTTAGATACAGGGGGTACGTCTGAAGCTTTCTTT; CDR3 protein: CASSLDTGGTSEAFF
J gene: TRBJ1-2; D gene: NA; V gene: TRBV2; clone size: few; CDR3 DNA: TGTGCCAGCATAGGAGTTTACGGCTACACCTTC; CDR3 protein: CASIGVYGYTF
J gene: TRBJ2-7; D gene: TRBD2; V gene: TRBV11-3; clone size: NA; CDR3 DNA: TGTGCCAGCAGCTGGAGAGCGGGACTCTCCTACGAGCAGTACTTC; CDR3 protein: CASSWRAGLSYEQYF
J gene: TRBJ1-2; D gene: TRBD1; V gene: TRBV28; clone size: NA; CDR3 DNA: TGTGCCAGCAGACAGGCAGGGGGAGGATTTGGCTACACCTTC; CDR3 protein: CASRQAGGGFGYTF
J gene: TRBJ1-2; D gene: NA; V gene: TRBV5-8; clone size: NA; CDR3 DNA: TGTGCCAGCAGCTTTAGGACCCAAGGAGGGAAAACTTATGGCTACACCTTC; CDR3 protein: CASSFRTQGGKTYGYTF
J gene: TRBJ1-2; D gene: TRBD1; V gene: TRBV27; clone size: NA; CDR3 DNA: TGTGCCAGCAGTCCGACAGGGGGAGACTATGGCTACACCTTC; CDR3 protein: CASSPTGGDYGYTF
J gene: TRBJ1-1; D gene: NA; V gene: TRBV30; clone size: NA; CDR3 DNA: TGTGCCTGGAGTGCGAGGGCGAACACTGAAGCTTTCTTT; CDR3 protein: CAWSARANTEAFF
J gene: TRBJ2-5; D gene: TRBD2; V gene: TRBV10-1; clone size: NA; CDR3 DNA: TGCGCCAGCAGTCCCCTAGCGGGAGCGACTGAGACCCAGTACTTC; CDR3 protein: CASSPLAGATETQYF
J gene: TRBJ2-2; D gene: TRBD1; V gene: TRBV7-9; clone size: NA; CDR3 DNA: TGTGCCAGCAGCTGGGACAGAAACACCGGGGAGCTGTTTTTT; CDR3 protein: CASSWDRNTGELFF
J gene: TRBJ2-5; D gene: TRBD2; V gene: TRBV5-1; clone size: NA; CDR3 DNA: TGCGCCAGCAGCTCGGGGGGGCACTCCCAAGAGACCCAGTACTTC; CDR3 protein: CASSSGGHSQETQYF
J gene: TRBJ1-1; D gene: NA; V gene: TRBV7-3; clone size: NA; CDR3 DNA: TGTGCCAGCAGCTTTAGTGGTGCATTCCGCACTGAAGCTTTCTTT; CDR3 protein: CASSFSGAFRTEAFF
J gene: TRBJ2-1; D gene: TRBD2; V gene: TRBV7-9; clone size: NA; CDR3 DNA: TGTGCCAGCAGCAAGACTAGCGGCTCCTACAATGAGCAGTTCTTC; CDR3 protein: CASSKTSGSYNEQFF
J gene: TRBJ1-6; D gene: TRBD1; V gene: TRBV7-8; clone size: NA; CDR3 DNA: TGTGCCAGCAGCTTAGCGGGACAGGGGAATTCACCCCTCCACTTT; CDR3 protein: CASSLAGQGNSPLHF
J gene: TRBJ1-4; D gene: NA; V gene: TRBV6-1; clone size: NA; CDR3 DNA: TGTGCCAGCAGGCCGGGAAGCTCCGAAAAACTGTTTTTT; CDR3 protein: CASRPGSSEKLFF
J gene: TRBJ2-3; D gene: TRBD1; V gene: TRBV11-3; clone size: NA; CDR3 DNA: TGTGCCAGCAGCACGAGGACAGGGGGCGGCACAGATACGCAGTATTTT; CDR3 protein: CASSTRTGGGTDTQYF
J gene: TRBJ1-3; D gene: NA; V gene: TRBV9; clone size: NA; CDR3 DNA: TGTGCCAGCAGCATCGGGGCAGGGGCAACTTCCTCTGGAAACACCATATATTTT; CDR3 protein: CASSIGAGATSSGNTIYF
J gene: TRBJ2-3; D gene: NA; V gene: TRBV6-1; clone size: NA; CDR3 DNA: TGTGCCACCCACCTCGGGAGCACAGATACGCAGTATTTT; CDR3 protein: CATHLGSTDTQYF